The present T cell receptor beta chain was sequenced within a study of T cells in Graves' hyperthyroidism and ophthalmopathy. This clonotype was seen at least ten times. Uncontrolled infection, other autoimmune disease, pregnancy or lactation barred patients from enrollment. Amplification of TCR beta CDR3 regions used RNA as the template. HTBI primers drove first-round RT-PCR of the TCR CDR3. TCRdb independently ran MiXCR on the multiplex PCR reads; one entry per CDR3 protein. The data hold around 600,000 distinct CDR3 sequences, with roughly 15% observed a single time. The clonotype comes from a woman aged 50 to 65 with Graves' ophthalmopathy. Sequenced material: blood.

Here the CDR3 DNA reads TGTGCCAGCAGCTTACAAGGTCCTGGAGGCACTGAAGCTTTCTTT. Its protein product is CASSLQGPGGTEAFF. The V and J genes are TRBV7-9 and TRBJ1-1; D uncertain. The V and J ends lost 2 bases and 4 bases respectively, with 14 bases between them. Germline CDR1 SEHNR, CDR2 FQNEAQ (reference sequence). This CDR3 spans 15 amino acids.